A single sample is the source of the 22 T cell receptor beta chains below, sequenced in a study of CD8 T cells in ankylosing spondylitis. Via MiXCR, TCRdb re-called the 5' RACE reads, giving one row per CDR3 protein. The top ten clones hold about 2.7% of a sample with around 120,000 distinct CDR3 sequences, roughly 13% of them seen once. What was sequenced was blood, either unsorted or a sorted T cell fraction (not recorded which). The receptors shown here come from a female donor with ankylosing spondylitis or in good health (not recorded which).

CDR3 coding DNA: TGTGCCAGCCGAGGGAAACAGGGCCAGGGGGCGTATGGCTACACCTTC. Translating it yields CASRGKQGQGAYGYTF. This chain links TRBV5-6 with TRBJ1-2; 8 positions agree with TRBD1. The CDR3 is 16 residues long. Per the germline V gene, CDR1 is SGHDT and CDR2 is YYEEEE. The V segment lost 7 bases and the J segment 5 bases; nucleotides outside the gene matches: 16.

The chain links TRBV2 to TRBJ2-3; the D is unclear. This CDR3 region has 13 residues. Germline CDR1 is SNHLY and CDR2 is FYNNEI. Trimming cost V 6 bases and J 3 bases, with 10 bases left between them. For the CDR3, the DNA is TGTGCCAGCAGCTCCGAGGCTACAGATACGCAGTATTTT. It encodes CASSSEATDTQYF.

This clonotype was recorded many times. The chain joins TRBV20-1 to TRBJ2-3; 14 positions match TRBD2. The CDR3 contains 15 residues. The ends lost 7 bases at V and 2 bases at J; junction bases unmatched: 5. From germline, CDR1 is DFQATT and CDR2 SNEGSKA (reference sequence). The CDR3 spells CSGLAGGDLTDTQYF. The CDR3 nucleotides are TGCAGTGGACTAGCGGGGGGGGACCTCACAGATACGCAGTATTTT.

This clonotype has only a few counts. The chain recombines TRBV5-1 with TRBJ1-1; D remains ambiguous. This CDR3 has 15 amino acids. V was shortened by 5 bases and J by 0 bases, with 14 bases between the two germline ends. Germline CDR1 SGHRS, CDR2 YFSETQ. CDR3 region: CASSRSGEMNTEAFF. CDR3 nucleotide sequence: TGCGCCAGCAGTCGGTCAGGAGAGATGAACACTGAAGCTTTCTTT. Full variable domain (outside the CDR3, taken from reference TRBV5-1 and TRBJ1-1): KAGVTQTPRYLIKTRGQQVTLSCSPISGHRSVSWYQQTPGQGLQFLFEYFSETQRNKGNFPGRFSGRQFSNSRSEMNVSTLELGDSALYLCASSRSGEMNTEAFFGQGTRLTVV.

The table lists this clonotype with many counts. The chain joins TRBV5-1 to TRBJ2-2, with 7 nucleotides matching TRBD2. The germline gives CDR1 SGHRS, CDR2 YFSETQ. V shed 0 bases and J 4 bases; nucleotides not matched to a gene: 6. CDR3 length equals 16 residues. CDR3 region: CASSLVGGSPTGELFF. In DNA, the CDR3 is TGCGCCAGCAGCTTGGTGGGCGGGAGCCCCACCGGGGAGCTGTTTTTT.

The chain carries TRBV3-1 and TRBJ2-1; D may be TRBD1 (6 bases). Between the trimmed V and J ends, which lost 3 bases and 7 bases, there was a span of 13 bases. The CDR3 is made up of 14 amino acids. Germline assignment: CDR1 LGHDT and CDR2 YNNKEL (reference sequence). This CDR3 is CASSQFSGVNEQFF. The CDR3, as DNA: TGTGCCAGCAGCCAGTTTTCAGGGGTGAATGAGCAGTTCTTC.

At least ten counts were recorded for this clonotype. The chain is built from TRBV12-3 or TRBV12-4 and TRBJ2-3; 11 nucleotides line up with TRBD2. This CDR3 is 14 amino acids long. V gave up 6 bases and J gave up 8 bases; unmatched junction bases: 7. CDR3 protein: CASSIAGGSLTQYF. In DNA form, the CDR3 reads TGTGCCAGCAGCATAGCGGGGGGGTCCCTTACGCAGTATTTT.

The chain combines TRBV6-5 with TRBJ2-2; 7 positions agree with TRBD1. CDR3 length: 16 residues. Germline V gives CDR1 MNHEY, CDR2 SVGAGI. V was clipped by 0 bases and J by 6 bases; unmatched bases: 7. The CDR3 nucleotides read TGTGCCAGCAGTTACTCTGAGACAGGGTCGGCCGGGGAGCTGTTTTTT. The encoded protein is CASSYSETGSAGELFF.

The sample holds a few counts of this clonotype. The chain is built from TRBV28 and TRBJ1-6, with unresolved D. Germline V gene data show CDR1 as MDHEN and CDR2 as SYDVKM. This CDR3 contains 15 residues. The V end was cut by 6 bases, the J end by 8 bases, with 17 bases between. CDR3 loop: CASSSPESEYSPLHF. CDR3 in DNA: TGTGCCAGCAGCTCCCCGGAGTCCGAGTATTCACCCCTCCACTTT. The whole variable domain, remainder taken from reference TRBV28 and TRBJ1-6, is DVKVTQSSRYLVKRTGEKVFLECVQDMDHENMFWYRQDPGLGLRLIYFSYDVKMKEKGDIPEGYSVSREKKERFSLILESASTNQTSMYLCASSSPESEYSPLHFGNGTRLTVT.

This clonotype was found many times. The chain has TRBV20-1 and TRBJ2-3; TRBD2 aligns across 9 bases. The CDR3 runs to 15 residues. Per germline, CDR1 DFQATT and CDR2 SNEGSKA (reference sequence). J gave up 4 bases and V 6 bases, and 11 bases lay outside the gene matches. The CDR3 DNA is TGCAGTGCAACGACCTGGGCTAGCGGGGCAGATACGCAGTATTTT. It is translated as CSATTWASGADTQYF.

This clonotype appeared a few times. A much larger clone lies one base from this, so it may be a read error. The V call is TRBV7-8, the J call TRBJ2-5; D is uncertain. Germline values: CDR1 SGHVS, CDR2 FQNEAQ. The CDR3 covers 10 residues. The germline V and J ends were trimmed by 5 bases and 4 bases, with 2 bases remaining between them. The CDR3 spells CASSLETQYF. CDR3 coding DNA: TGTGCCAGCAGCCTAGAGACCCAGTACTTC.

Only a few counts were recorded for this clonotype. CDR3 sequence (DNA): TGCAGTGCTAGTGCGGAGACCCAGTACTTC. This encodes CSASAETQYF. J is TRBJ2-5 and V is TRBV20-1, with D uncertain. This CDR3 has 10 residues. With 3 bases removed from V and 5 bases from J, the gap between germline ends came to 4 bases. Per germline, CDR1 DFQATT and CDR2 SNEGSKA (reference sequence).

The chain is built from TRBV28 and TRBJ2-5; 7 bases are shared with TRBD2. Germline assignment: CDR1 MDHEN and CDR2 SYDVKM. CDR3 length: 15 residues. The V gene end was trimmed by 10 bases and the J gene end by 0 bases; junction bases not matched to a gene: 11. The CDR3 here is CATIISSGYQETQYF. As DNA, the CDR3 is TGTGCCACCATAATATCTAGCGGCTACCAAGAGACCCAGTACTTC.

This clonotype was found a few times. The chain couples TRBV14 to TRBJ2-5; D unclear. V dropped 1 base and J dropped 1 base, with 4 bases sitting between them. CDR1 and CDR2 from the germline V gene are SGHDN and FVKESK. This CDR3 contains 13 residues. Here the CDR3 DNA reads TGTGCCAGCAGCCAAGTGGTCCAAGAGACCCAGTACTTC. Its translation: CASSQVVQETQYF.

A note on this clonotype: A much larger clone lies one base from this, so it may be a read error. This chain uses TRBV5-1 with TRBJ2-1; TRBD2 matches at 7 bases. V was clipped by 4 bases and J by 0 bases; unmatched bases: 10. Germline lookup yields CDR1 SGHRS and CDR2 YFSETQ. The CDR3 is 17 amino acids. The CDR3 DNA is TGCGCCAGCAGCACGAAGACTAGCATCTACTCCTACAATGAGCAGTTCTTC. Amino acid sequence: CASSTKTSIYSYNEQFF.

This clonotype was seen repeatedly, ten times or more. The chain employs TRBV7-2 and TRBJ2-1; TRBD2 matches 9 bases. The germline V gene encodes CDR1 SGHTA and CDR2 FQGNSA. The trim removed 7 bases at V and 7 bases at J, leaving 11 bases unmatched. CDR3 length equals 15 residues. CDR3 sequence reads: CASTLTMTSGNEQFF. CDR3 nucleotide sequence: TGTGCCAGCACCCTGACGATGACTAGCGGTAATGAGCAGTTCTTC. The whole variable domain, filled in from reference TRBV7-2 and TRBJ2-1, reads GAGVSQSPSNKVTEKGKDVELRCDPISGHTALYWYRQSLGQGLEFLIYFQGNSAPDKSGLPSDRFSAERTGGSVSTLTIQRTQQEDSAVYLCASTLTMTSGNEQFFGPGTRLTVL.

This clonotype has ten or more counts. The V and J genes are TRBV29-1 and TRBJ2-1; tentative D call: TRBD2 (5 bases). Trimming left V 2 bases short and J 4 bases short, with 12 bases between. CDR1 is SQVTM and CDR2 is ANQGSEA in the germline V gene. The CDR3 is 14 residues long. The chain's CDR3 is CSVERGYGYNEQFF. CDR3 in DNA: TGCAGCGTTGAACGAGGGTATGGGTACAATGAGCAGTTCTTC.

The sample holds many counts of this clonotype. The rearrangement links TRBV20-1 to TRBJ1-6, with D perhaps TRBD1 (5 bases). Per germline, CDR1 DFQATT and CDR2 SNEGSKA (reference sequence). CDR3 size: 14 residues. The CDR3 nucleotides are TGCAGCCAACAGGAGAGCTCCTATAATTCACCCCTCCACTTT. Its protein is CSQQESSYNSPLHF.

The chain combines TRBV6-4 with TRBJ1-6; D gene ambiguous. The V and J ends lost 2 bases and 5 bases respectively, with 10 bases between them. The length of the CDR3 is 15 residues. Per the germline V gene, CDR1 is MRHNA and CDR2 is SNTAGT. CDR3 region: CASSDRPNNNSPLHF. CDR3 bases: TGTGCCAGCAGTGACAGGCCAAATAATAATTCACCCCTCCACTTT.

On this clonotype: Given a much more abundant clone one base away, this may be a read error. The conserved phenylalanine or tryptophan normally closing the CDR3 is absent here, so this likely arose from a read error. The chain is built from TRBV12-3 or TRBV12-4 and TRBJ2-2; D is uncertain. The CDR3 length is 12 residues. Between the trimmed V and J ends, which lost 4 bases and 5 bases, there was a span of 5 bases. The CDR3 protein is CASSSLTGELFS. CDR3 nucleotides: TGTGCCAGCAGTTCTTTAACCGGGGAGCTGTTTTCT.

This clonotype was seen at least ten times. V gene TRBV20-1 combines with J gene TRBJ2-1, with D uncertain. V was pared by 6 bases and J by 4 bases, with 19 bases between. The CDR3 has 15 residues. Germline-derived CDR1 and CDR2 are DFQATT and SNEGSKA (reference sequence). In DNA, the CDR3 is TGCAGTGCAGAGATCGGGCTCCTCAAATACAATGAGCAGTTCTTC. Its protein is CSAEIGLLKYNEQFF.

As regards this clonotype: Given a much more abundant clone one base away, this may be a read error. This chain links TRBV14 with TRBJ2-1; D possibly uses TRBD1 or TRBD2 (7 bases each). CDR3 length: 16 residues. Germline values: CDR1 SGHDN, CDR2 FVKESK. CDR3 in DNA: TGTGCCAACAGCCAAAGGGGGCGCGGGAGTTTTGTTGAGCAGTTCTTC. This gives the protein CANSQRGRGSFVEQFF.